This passage covers 22 T cell receptor beta chains from one sample sequenced in a study of blood T cells in healthy people across ages. A second 7 to 11 cycle PCR used barcoded and J-beta primers. Via MiXCR, TCRdb re-called the 5' RACE reads, giving one row per CDR3 protein. This sample carries about 1.6 million distinct CDR3 sequences, about 31% of them seen once, and the ten largest clones take about 11%. Input material: blood. The receptors were gathered from a woman between 25 and 40 years old in good health.

This clonotype has more than one count but fewer than ten. In DNA, the CDR3 is TGTGCCAGCAGTTACTCGCGGACAGGGCGAGGTGGCTACACCTTC. Translated: CASSYSRTGRGGYTF. The V gene is TRBV6-5, the J gene TRBJ1-2; 8 bases align to TRBD1. The germline V gene encodes CDR1 MNHEY and CDR2 SVGAGI. This CDR3 region has 15 residues. Losses at the gene ends were 0 bases for V and 7 bases for J; bases not matched to a gene: 7.

V is TRBV20-1 and J is TRBJ1-2; TRBD1 might be the D (5 bases). V gave up 0 bases and J gave up 5 bases, with 16 bases separating them. The CDR3 extends over 15 amino acids. Per germline, CDR1 DFQATT and CDR2 SNEGSKA (reference sequence). Here the CDR3 reads CSARERERGFYGYTF. DNA for the CDR3: TGCAGTGCTAGAGAGAGGGAAAGGGGATTTTATGGCTACACCTTC.

The chain combines TRBV20-1 with TRBJ2-1; TRBD1 might be the D (5 bases). The DNA end favors TRBJ2-7, so the J call may be wrong. The CDR3 spans 13 residues. Germline lookup yields CDR1 DFQATT and CDR2 SNEGSKA (reference sequence). This CDR3 is CSASYRSYNEQYF. CDR3 nucleotide sequence: TGCAGTGCATCGTACAGGAGTTACAATGAGCAGTACTTC.

This clonotype has a handful of counts. Written as DNA, the CDR3 is TGCGCCAGCACCCTGGGAAGGGAATCGGAGACCCAGTACTTC. Its translation: CASTLGRESETQYF. The chain employs TRBV5-1 and TRBJ2-5, with D unresolved. Germline V lookup: CDR1 SGHRS, CDR2 YFSETQ. V was pared by 6 bases and J by 5 bases, with 17 bases between. The CDR3 spans 14 residues.

In its sample, this clonotype was seen a few times. The V gene is TRBV30, the J gene TRBJ2-3; 14 bases are a match to TRBD2. Trimming at V came to 4 bases and at J to 4 bases, leaving 7 bases not matched to a gene. Germline CDR1 GTSNPN, CDR2 SVGIG (reference sequence). The CDR3 is made up of 16 amino acids. CDR3 sequence: CAWTPGLAGVADTQYF. The CDR3 DNA sequence: TGTGCCTGGACCCCGGGACTAGCGGGAGTGGCAGATACGCAGTATTTT.

The rearrangement links TRBV6-1 to TRBJ2-6; D is undetermined. The CDR3 has 15 residues. V was clipped by 5 bases and J by 0 bases, with 8 bases between them. Germline V gives CDR1 MNHNS, CDR2 SASEGT. This CDR3 is CASSSWNSGANVLTF. The CDR3, as DNA: TGTGCCAGCAGTAGTTGGAACTCTGGGGCCAACGTCCTGACTTTC.

This clonotype was seen a few times. This sequence joins TRBV7-8 and TRBJ1-1; D is unclear. Between the trimmed V and J ends, which lost 2 bases and 4 bases, there was a span of 5 bases. The CDR3 runs to 12 residues. Germline CDR1 is SGHVS and CDR2 is FQNEAQ. The CDR3 nucleotides read TGTGCCAGCAGCTTATCGGCCACTGAAGCTTTCTTT. Amino acids: CASSLSATEAFF.

This clonotype was seen only a few times. V and J are TRBV25-1 and TRBJ2-3; the D gene could be TRBD1 or TRBD2 (5 bases each). Germline CDR1 MGHDK, CDR2 SYGVNS. Trimming took off 8 bases at V and 1 base at J, with 13 bases between the two ends. This CDR3 has 14 amino acids. In DNA form, the CDR3 reads TGTGCCAGCGGGGGATGGGGAGGCACAGATACGCAGTATTTT. It codes for CASGGWGGTDTQYF.

The chain joins TRBV27 to TRBJ2-7; D not resolved. Germline CDR1 MNHEY, CDR2 SMNVEV (reference sequence). V lost 4 bases, J lost 1 base, and 14 bases lay in between. This CDR3 comprises 15 residues. The CDR3 nucleotides are TGTGCCAGCAGTTCCTCCGTCGGGCTATCCTACGAGCAGTACTTC. This codes for CASSSSVGLSYEQYF.

V usage is TRBV7-6 and J usage is TRBJ2-2, with TRBD1 identical over 7 bases. V lost 6 bases to trimming and J lost 5 bases; unmatched junction nucleotides: 9. The CDR3 has 15 amino acids. CDR1 is SGHVS and CDR2 is FNYEAQ in the germline V gene. CDR3 sequence: CASSPLGGRTGELFF. CDR3 DNA: TGTGCCAGCAGTCCCTTAGGGGGCCGGACCGGGGAGCTGTTTTTT.

This clonotype was found a few times. The rearrangement links TRBV12-3 or TRBV12-4 to TRBJ2-7; no reliable D call. V was shortened by 8 bases and J by 0 bases, with 14 bases between the two germline ends. This CDR3 comprises 14 residues. The chain's CDR3 is CASVRDPYSYEQYF. The CDR3 DNA follows: TGTGCCAGCGTCAGAGACCCCTACTCCTACGAGCAGTACTTC.

J is TRBJ2-4 and V is TRBV28, with D perhaps TRBD2 (8 bases). TRBJ2-7 matches the DNA end more closely, so the J call is doubtful. CDR1 MDHEN and CDR2 SYDVKM come from the germline V gene. The CDR3 length is 15 residues. CDR3 protein: CASSLTGGGPIEQYF. DNA of the CDR3: TGTGCCAGCAGTTTAACGGGAGGGGGCCCAATCGAGCAGTACTTC.

This clonotype was detected only a few times. The chain is built from TRBV18 and TRBJ2-1; 7 nucleotides agree with TRBD1. This CDR3 region has 13 residues. Unmatched junction bases numbered 5, after V lost 6 bases and J lost 6 bases. CDR1 and CDR2 from the germline V gene are KGHSH and LQKENI. The CDR3 protein is CASSTGVRNEQFF. CDR3 DNA: TGTGCCAGCTCTACAGGGGTTCGCAATGAGCAGTTCTTC.

This clonotype was counted between two and nine times. The chain couples TRBV20-1 to TRBJ2-3, with D possibly TRBD2 on 6 matching bases. Germline values: CDR1 DFQATT, CDR2 SNEGSKA (reference sequence). This CDR3 contains 16 residues. V was cut by 2 bases and J by 2 bases, with 17 bases left in between. Here the CDR3 reads CSARNRERTLTDTQYF. The CDR3, as DNA: TGCAGTGCTAGAAATCGGGAGCGTACTCTCACAGATACGCAGTATTTT.

The table lists this clonotype with a few counts. The chain couples TRBV4-1 to TRBJ1-5; D gene unclear. The V gene's germline CDR1 is MGHRA and CDR2 YSYEKL. Trimming removed 0 bases from V and 4 bases from J, with 10 bases in between. The CDR3 runs to 15 residues. CDR3 sequence (DNA): TGCGCCAGCAGCCAAGAAAGCCACCTAAATCAGCCCCAGCATTTT. It encodes CASSQESHLNQPQHF.

This clonotype has just one count. The chain uses TRBV20-1 and TRBJ2-3; 7 nucleotides align to TRBD2. The CDR3 has 15 amino acids. Trimming took 6 bases from V and 0 from J; bases not matched to a gene: 9. Germline loops: CDR1 DFQATT, CDR2 SNEGSKA (reference sequence). The CDR3, as DNA: TGCAGTGCCACGGGGGGTAGTACGAGCACAGATACGCAGTATTTT. Its translation is CSATGGSTSTDTQYF.

J is TRBJ2-7 and V is TRBV11-2, with D hard to call. The ends were cut back, 0 bases at V and 0 bases at J, with 12 bases in the middle. Germline lookup yields CDR1 SGHAT and CDR2 FQNNGV. This CDR3 has 16 amino acids. For the CDR3, the DNA is TGTGCCAGCAGCTTAGATCACAGCCCGGGCTCCTACGAGCAGTACTTC. Its translation: CASSLDHSPGSYEQYF.

This clonotype appeared a few times. The V call is TRBV27, the J call TRBJ1-4; D remains ambiguous. The CDR3 is made up of 13 amino acids. Germline V gives CDR1 MNHEY, CDR2 SMNVEV (reference sequence). V was trimmed by 3 bases and J by 8 bases, leaving 10 bases between them. The CDR3, as DNA: TGTGCCAGCAGTTTCGTTGGTGGGGAAAAACTGTTTTTT. It codes for CASSFVGGEKLFF.

The J gene is TRBJ2-1, the V gene TRBV29-1; TRBD2 might be the D (6 bases). CDR3 length equals 14 residues. Looked up from germline, CDR1 is SQVTM and CDR2 is ANQGSEA. V shed 3 bases and J shed 4 bases, with 13 bases lying between them. The CDR3 region has the DNA TGCAGCGTTGAGGTCGGGAGCCCTTACAATGAGCAGTTCTTC. It codes for CSVEVGSPYNEQFF.

This clonotype showed up just a few times. The V and J genes are TRBV2 and TRBJ2-1, with TRBD2 identical over 7 bases. Losses at the gene ends were 6 bases for V and 4 bases for J; bases not matched to a gene: 6. The CDR3 covers 14 residues. Looked up from germline, CDR1 is SNHLY and CDR2 is FYNNEI. The CDR3 DNA is TGTGCCAGCAGGGCTAGCGGAGGGTACAATGAGCAGTTCTTC. This translates into CASRASGGYNEQFF.

The chain has TRBV27 and TRBJ2-5; TRBD2 agrees at 7 bases. The CDR3 covers 15 residues. The J segment lost 1 base and the V segment lost 3 bases, leaving 5 bases of the junction unmatched. Germline V gene data show CDR1 as MNHEY and CDR2 as SMNVEV (reference sequence). The CDR3 bases are TGTGCCAGCAGTTTCCGCGGGGGTTTCCAAGAGACCCAGTACTTC. This sequence encodes CASSFRGGFQETQYF.

This chain links TRBV6-6 with TRBJ2-7; either TRBD1 or TRBD2 may fit D (6 bases each). The CDR3 runs 17 residues. Germline V gene data show CDR1 as MNHNY and CDR2 as SVGAGI (reference sequence). V was pared by 0 bases and J by 4 bases, with 19 bases between. CDR3 bases: TGTGCCAGCAGTTACTCGAGATCTGGGGGGCTAAAATACGAGCAGTACTTC. It translates to CASSYSRSGGLKYEQYF.